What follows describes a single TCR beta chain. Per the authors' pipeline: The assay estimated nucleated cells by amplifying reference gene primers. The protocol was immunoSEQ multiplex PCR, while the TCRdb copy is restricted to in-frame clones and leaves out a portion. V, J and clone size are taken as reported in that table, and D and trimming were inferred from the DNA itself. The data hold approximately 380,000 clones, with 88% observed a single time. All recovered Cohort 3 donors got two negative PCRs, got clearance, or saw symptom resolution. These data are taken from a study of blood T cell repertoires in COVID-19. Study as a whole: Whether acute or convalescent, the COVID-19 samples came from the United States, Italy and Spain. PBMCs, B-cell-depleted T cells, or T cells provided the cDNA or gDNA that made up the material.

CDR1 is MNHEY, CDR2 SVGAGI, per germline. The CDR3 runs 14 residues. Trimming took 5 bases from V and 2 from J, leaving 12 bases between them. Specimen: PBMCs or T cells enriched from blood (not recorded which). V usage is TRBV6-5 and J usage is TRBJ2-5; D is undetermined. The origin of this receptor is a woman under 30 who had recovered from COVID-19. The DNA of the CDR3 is TGTGCCAGCAGTCGCGGCACGGAACAAGAGACCCAGTACTTC. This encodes CASSRGTEQETQYF.